This T cell receptor (beta chain) appears in the sequencing data of a study of cytomegalovirus exposure and HLA in healthy donors. V gave up 5 bases and J gave up 0 bases, with 16 bases separating them. The CDR3 has 16 amino acids. Germline CDR1 is MNHEY and CDR2 is SMNVEV (reference sequence). Primers: 60 Vbeta forward and 13 Jbeta reverse. Here immunoSEQ multiplex PCR was the method, and the copy in TCRdb shows in-frame clones only, minus some. The repertoire holds some 170,000 clones, with approximately 78% as singletons. Study-wide results and caveats: Analysis was performed later, and it showed HLA-associated TCR beta chains to be more clonally expanded than equally common others.

For this clone: Its target is unknown.

Sequencing was done on a sample of PBMCs. This chain uses TRBV27 with TRBJ1-1, with unresolved D. This TCR came from a human donor in good health. This CDR3 reads CASSLKTGRMNTEAFF. CDR3 nucleotide sequence: TGTGCCAGCAGTCTAAAGACGGGGAGGATGAACACTGAAGCTTTCTTT.